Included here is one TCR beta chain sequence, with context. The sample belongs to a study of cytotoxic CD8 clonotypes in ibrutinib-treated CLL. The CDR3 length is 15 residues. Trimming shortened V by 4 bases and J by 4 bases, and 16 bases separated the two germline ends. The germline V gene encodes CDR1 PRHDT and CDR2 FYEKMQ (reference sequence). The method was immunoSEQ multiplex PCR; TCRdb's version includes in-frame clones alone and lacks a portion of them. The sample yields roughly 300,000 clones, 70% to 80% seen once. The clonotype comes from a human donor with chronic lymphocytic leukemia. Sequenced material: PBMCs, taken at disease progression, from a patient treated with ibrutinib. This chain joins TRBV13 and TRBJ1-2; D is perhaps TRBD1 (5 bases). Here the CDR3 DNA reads TGTGCCAGCAGCTCGTCCGACAGACGAACCTATGGCTACACCTTC. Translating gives CASSSSDRRTYGYTF.